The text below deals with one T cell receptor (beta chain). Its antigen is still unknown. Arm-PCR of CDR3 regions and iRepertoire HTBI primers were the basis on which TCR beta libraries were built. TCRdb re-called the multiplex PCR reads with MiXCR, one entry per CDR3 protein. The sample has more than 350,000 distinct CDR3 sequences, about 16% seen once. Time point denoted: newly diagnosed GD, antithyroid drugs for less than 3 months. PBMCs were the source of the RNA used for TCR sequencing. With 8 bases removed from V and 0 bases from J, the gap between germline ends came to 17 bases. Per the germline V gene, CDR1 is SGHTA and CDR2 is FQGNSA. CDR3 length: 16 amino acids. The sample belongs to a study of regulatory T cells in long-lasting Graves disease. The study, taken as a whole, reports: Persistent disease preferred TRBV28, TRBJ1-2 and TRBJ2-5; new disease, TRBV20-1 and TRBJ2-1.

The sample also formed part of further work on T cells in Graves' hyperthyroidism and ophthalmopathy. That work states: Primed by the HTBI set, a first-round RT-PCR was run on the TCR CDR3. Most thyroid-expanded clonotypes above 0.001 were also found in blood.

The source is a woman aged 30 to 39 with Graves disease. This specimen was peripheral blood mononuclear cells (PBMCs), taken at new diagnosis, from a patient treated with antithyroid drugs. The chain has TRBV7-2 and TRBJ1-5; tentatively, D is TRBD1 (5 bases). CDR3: CASGLGADYSNQPQHF. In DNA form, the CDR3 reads TGTGCCAGCGGCCTAGGGGCGGATTATAGCAATCAGCCCCAGCATTTT.